Reported below is one TCR beta chain. The antigen is not known. V was clipped by 3 bases and J by 0 bases, with 10 bases between them. Per germline, CDR1 SGDLS and CDR2 YYNGEE. The length of the CDR3 is 14 residues. A 5'RACE reaction primed in the constant segment made cDNA libraries of TCR alpha and TCR beta, and these carried sample barcodes and UMIs. TCRdb ran MiXCR on the 5' RACE reads and lists one entry per CDR3 protein. The data show roughly 170,000 distinct CDR3 sequences, approximately 17% seen once. The entry originates in a study of T-cell memory formation after mild COVID-19. Study-level information: Largely, the TCR clusters proved donor specific. General study results and limits: Those CD4+ clones that contracted were mainly in CM and EM (CD8+ ones in EMRA).

Sequencing was carried out using PBMCs or a T cell subset sorted from them (not recorded which). V and J are TRBV9 and TRBJ2-7; D gene uncertain. The clonotype comes from a man younger than 35 who had mild COVID-19 (a few samples of this study predate the infection). Cell type and time point are not known. CDR3 protein: CASSETRSSYEQYF. The CDR3 DNA follows: TGTGCCAGCAGCGAGACACGCAGCTCCTACGAGCAGTACTTC.